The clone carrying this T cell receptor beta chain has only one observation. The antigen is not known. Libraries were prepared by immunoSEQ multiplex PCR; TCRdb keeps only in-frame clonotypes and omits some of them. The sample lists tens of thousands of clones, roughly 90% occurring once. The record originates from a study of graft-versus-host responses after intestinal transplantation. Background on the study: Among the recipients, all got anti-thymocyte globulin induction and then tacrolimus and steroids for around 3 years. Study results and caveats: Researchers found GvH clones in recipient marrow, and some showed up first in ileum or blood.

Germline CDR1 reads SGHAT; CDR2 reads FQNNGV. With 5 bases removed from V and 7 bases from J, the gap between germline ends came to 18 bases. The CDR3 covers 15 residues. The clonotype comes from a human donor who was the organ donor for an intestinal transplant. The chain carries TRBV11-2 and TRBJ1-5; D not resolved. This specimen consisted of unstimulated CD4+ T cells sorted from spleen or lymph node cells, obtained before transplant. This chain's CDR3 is CASSPWVGVSQPQHF. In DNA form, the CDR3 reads TGTGCCAGCAGCCCCTGGGTCGGGGTTAGCCAGCCCCAGCATTTT.